The T cell receptor beta chain under discussion was sequenced for a study of T cells in Graves' hyperthyroidism and ophthalmopathy. This clonotype has more than one count but fewer than ten. Exclusion of patients followed from uncontrolled infection, other autoimmune disease, pregnancy or lactation. The authors obtained PBMCs from about 9 ml of fresh peripheral blood. The TCR beta CDR3 regions underwent amplification using RNA transcripts as the source. An initial round of RT-PCR targeting the TCR CDR3 relied on the HTBI primer set. TCRdb re-analysed the multiplex PCR reads in MiXCR, keeping a single row per CDR3 protein. The sample includes some 530,000 distinct CDR3 sequences, roughly 22% of them seen just once. V was pared by 3 bases and J by 5 bases, with 13 bases between. Germline V CDR1 and CDR2: MDHEN, SYDVKM. The CDR3 has 14 residues.

V is TRBV28 and J is TRBJ1-1; D gene unclear. The TCR was taken from a woman aged 70-85 years with Graves' ophthalmopathy. The sequenced material came from blood. The chain's CDR3 is CASSLEVSGTEAFF. The DNA for the CDR3 is TGTGCCAGCAGTTTGGAGGTTTCGGGGACTGAAGCTTTCTTT.